The rows below give T cell receptor beta chains drawn from one sample of a study of identical twins. TCRdb re-derived calls from the 5' RACE reads in MiXCR, one entry per CDR3 protein. The sample lists 1.5 million to 2 million distinct CDR3 sequences; less than 40% were seen once. The sample consisted of cord blood. All receptors come from a newborn girl in good health. Both conserved end residues are part of each CDR3. The order of the fields is clone size, D gene, V gene, CDR3 length, J gene, CDR3 DNA, CDR3 protein. D genes are given only for firm matches. A row's size may be missing; if present it is once, few, many or a size class.

abundance: many; d_gene: NA; v_gene: TRBV7-8; len: 14; j_gene: TRBJ1-4; CDR3nt: TGTGCCAGCAGCTTAGGACAGCGATCCGAAAAACTGTTTTTT; CDR3aa: CASSLGQRSEKLFF
abundance: many; d_gene: TRBD2; v_gene: TRBV20-1; len: 14; j_gene: TRBJ2-7; CDR3nt: TGCAGTGCCCGAGAGGCGGGGGGCTCCTACGAGCAGTACTTC; CDR3aa: CSAREAGGSYEQYF
abundance: few; d_gene: NA; v_gene: TRBV27; len: 14; j_gene: TRBJ2-7; CDR3nt: TGTGCCAGCAGTCTGGACAGTCCCTTGGGCGAGCAGTACTTC; CDR3aa: CASSLDSPLGEQYF
abundance: NA; d_gene: TRBD1; v_gene: TRBV6-5; len: 14; j_gene: TRBJ2-7; CDR3nt: TGTGCCAGCCACGGGGGACAGGTGTTCTACGAGCAGTACTTC; CDR3aa: CASHGGQVFYEQYF
abundance: NA; d_gene: TRBD2; v_gene: TRBV20-1; len: 16; j_gene: TRBJ2-5; CDR3nt: TGCAGTGCTAGTCTAGCGGGAGGAGGGGCCCAAGAGACCCAGTACTTC; CDR3aa: CSASLAGGGAQETQYF
abundance: NA; d_gene: NA; v_gene: TRBV7-9; len: 14; j_gene: TRBJ1-2; CDR3nt: TGTGCCAGCAGCTTAGGATCCCTCGCCTATGGCTACACCTTC; CDR3aa: CASSLGSLAYGYTF
abundance: NA; d_gene: TRBD1; v_gene: TRBV10-3; len: 15; j_gene: TRBJ1-5; CDR3nt: TGTGCCATTGGGACAGGGCCCTATAGCAATCAGCCCCAGCATTTT; CDR3aa: CAIGTGPYSNQPQHF
abundance: NA; d_gene: TRBD1; v_gene: TRBV12-3/TRBV12-4; len: 16; j_gene: TRBJ1-5; CDR3nt: TGTGCCAGCAGTTTAGGAGTAGGGGACAGGGATCTACCCCAGCATTTT; CDR3aa: CASSLGVGDRDLPQHF
abundance: NA; d_gene: TRBD2; v_gene: TRBV6-5; len: 17; j_gene: TRBJ2-3; CDR3nt: TGTGCCAGCAGTTACTCAGGACTAGCGGGGGGGGGAGATACGCAGTATTTT; CDR3aa: CASSYSGLAGGGDTQYF
abundance: NA; d_gene: NA; v_gene: TRBV10-3; len: 14; j_gene: TRBJ2-7; CDR3nt: TGTGCCATCAGTGATGGGAAGACCTCCTACGAGCAGTACTTC; CDR3aa: CAISDGKTSYEQYF
abundance: NA; d_gene: NA; v_gene: TRBV2; len: 14; j_gene: TRBJ2-7; CDR3nt: TGTGCCAGCAGAGACAGTTACTCCTACAATGAGCAGTACTTC; CDR3aa: CASRDSYSYNEQYF
abundance: NA; d_gene: NA; v_gene: TRBV10-2; len: 13; j_gene: TRBJ2-7; CDR3nt: TGCGCCAGCAGCGGGGGCCCCTACAATGAGCAGTACTTC; CDR3aa: CASSGGPYNEQYF
abundance: NA; d_gene: TRBD1; v_gene: TRBV9; len: 14; j_gene: TRBJ2-2; CDR3nt: TGTGCCAGCAGCGTGACACAGGGGACCGGGGAGCTGTTTTTT; CDR3aa: CASSVTQGTGELFF
abundance: many; d_gene: NA; v_gene: TRBV10-2; len: 13; j_gene: TRBJ2-7; CDR3nt: TGCGCCAGCAGTGAGCCCGGCGGCTACGAGCAGTACTTC; CDR3aa: CASSEPGGYEQYF